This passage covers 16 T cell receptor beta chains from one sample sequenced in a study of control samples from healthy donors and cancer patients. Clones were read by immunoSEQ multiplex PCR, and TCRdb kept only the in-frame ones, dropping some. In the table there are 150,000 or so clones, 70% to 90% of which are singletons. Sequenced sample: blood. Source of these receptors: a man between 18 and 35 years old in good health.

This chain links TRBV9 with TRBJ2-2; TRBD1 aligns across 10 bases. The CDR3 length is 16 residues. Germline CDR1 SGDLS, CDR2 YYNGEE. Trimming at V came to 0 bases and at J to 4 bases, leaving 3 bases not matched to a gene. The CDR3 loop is CASSVGGTGVTGELFF. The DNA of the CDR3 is TGTGCCAGCAGCGTAGGCGGGACAGGGGTCACCGGGGAGCTGTTTTTT.

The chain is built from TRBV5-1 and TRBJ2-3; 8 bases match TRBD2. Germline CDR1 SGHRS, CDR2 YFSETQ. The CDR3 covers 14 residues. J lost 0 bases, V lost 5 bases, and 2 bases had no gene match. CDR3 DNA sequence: TGCGCCAGCAGACGACTAGCGAGCACAGATACGCAGTATTTT. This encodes CASRRLASTDTQYF.

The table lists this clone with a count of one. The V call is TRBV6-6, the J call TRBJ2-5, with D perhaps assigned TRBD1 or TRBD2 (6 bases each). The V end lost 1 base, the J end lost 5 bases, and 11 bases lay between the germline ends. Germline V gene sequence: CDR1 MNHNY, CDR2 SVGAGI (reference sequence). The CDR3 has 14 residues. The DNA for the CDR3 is TGTGCCAGCAGTTACTTAACAGGGAGGGAGACCCAGTACTTC. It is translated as CASSYLTGRETQYF.

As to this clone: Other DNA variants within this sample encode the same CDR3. The CDR3: CASSYSRGTEAFF. CDR3 DNA sequence: TGTGCCAGCAGTTACTCTCGGGGTACTGAAGCTTTCTTT. The V gene is TRBV6-5, the J gene TRBJ1-1; D remains ambiguous. CDR1 and CDR2 from the germline V gene are MNHEY and SVGAGI. Trimming left V 0 bases short and J 5 bases short, with 7 bases between. CDR3 length: 13 amino acids.

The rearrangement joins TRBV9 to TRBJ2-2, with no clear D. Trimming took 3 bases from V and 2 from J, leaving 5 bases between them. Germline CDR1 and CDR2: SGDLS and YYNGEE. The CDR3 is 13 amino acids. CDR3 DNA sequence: TGTGCCAGCAGCGGACCCAACACCGGGGAGCTGTTTTTT. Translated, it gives CASSGPNTGELFF. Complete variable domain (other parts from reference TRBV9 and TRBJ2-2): DSGVTQTPKHLITATGQRVTLRCSPRSGDLSVYWYQQSLDQGLQFLIQYYNGEERAKGNILERFSAQQFPDLHSELNLSSLELGDSALYFCASSGPNTGELFFGEGSRLTVL.

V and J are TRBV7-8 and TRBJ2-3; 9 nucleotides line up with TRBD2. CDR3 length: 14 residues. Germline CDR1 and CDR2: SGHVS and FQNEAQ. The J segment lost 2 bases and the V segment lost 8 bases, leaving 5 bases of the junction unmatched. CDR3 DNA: TGTGCCAGCGAGCGGGGGGCCGCCACAGATACGCAGTATTTT. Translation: CASERGAATDTQYF.

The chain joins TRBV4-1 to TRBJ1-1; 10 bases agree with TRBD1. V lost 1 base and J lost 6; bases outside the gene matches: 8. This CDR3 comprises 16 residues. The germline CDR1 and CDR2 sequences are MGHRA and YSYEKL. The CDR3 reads CASSQGGDRGSAEAFF. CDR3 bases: TGCGCCAGCAGCCAAGGGGGGGACAGGGGATCGGCTGAAGCTTTCTTT.

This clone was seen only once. This CDR3 reads CASSLVNHEQYF. CDR3 coding DNA: TGTGCCAGCAGTTTGGTCAACCACGAGCAGTACTTC. The chain has TRBV28 and TRBJ2-7; D gene ambiguous. V shed 3 bases and J shed 5 bases, with 8 bases lying between them. CDR1 and CDR2 from the germline V gene are MDHEN and SYDVKM. The CDR3 spans 12 residues.

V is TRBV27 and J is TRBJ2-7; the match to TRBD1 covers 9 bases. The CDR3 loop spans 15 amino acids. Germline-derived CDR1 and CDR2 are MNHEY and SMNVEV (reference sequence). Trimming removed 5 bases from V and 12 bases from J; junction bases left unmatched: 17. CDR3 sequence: CASSPSRPGQGMGYF. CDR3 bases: TGTGCCAGCAGTCCCTCCCGACCGGGACAGGGAATGGGGTACTTC.

This CDR3 is CASSLSSPYNSPLHF. CDR3 DNA: TGTGCCAGCAGTTTGAGCAGCCCCTATAATTCACCCCTCCACTTT. The chain has TRBV6-5 and TRBJ1-6; no firm D call. The CDR3 contains 15 residues. Germline V lookup: CDR1 MNHEY, CDR2 SVGAGI. V was pared by 4 bases and J by 2 bases, with 9 bases between.

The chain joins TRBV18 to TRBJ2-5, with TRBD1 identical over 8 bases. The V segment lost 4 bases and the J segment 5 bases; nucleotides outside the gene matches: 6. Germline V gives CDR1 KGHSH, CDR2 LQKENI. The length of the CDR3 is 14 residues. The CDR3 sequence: CASSLRRDRETQYF. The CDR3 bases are TGTGCCAGCTCACTAAGGCGGGACAGGGAGACCCAGTACTTC.

CDR3 DNA sequence: TGTGCCAGCAGCCCCTTAGGGGGTAATGGGGCCTACGAGCAGTACTTC. Protein product: CASSPLGGNGAYEQYF. This chain uses TRBV11-2 with TRBJ2-7, with D perhaps TRBD1 (6 bases). The germline V and J ends were trimmed by 5 bases and 2 bases, with 19 bases remaining between them. The CDR3 sequence is 16 residues long. Germline V gene lookup returns CDR1 SGHAT and CDR2 FQNNGV.

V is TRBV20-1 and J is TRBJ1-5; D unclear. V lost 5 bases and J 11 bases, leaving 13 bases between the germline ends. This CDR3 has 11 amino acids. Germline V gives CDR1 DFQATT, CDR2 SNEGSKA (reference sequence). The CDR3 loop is CSAWNQRAQHF. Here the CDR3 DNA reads TGCAGTGCTTGGAATCAGCGAGCCCAGCATTTT.

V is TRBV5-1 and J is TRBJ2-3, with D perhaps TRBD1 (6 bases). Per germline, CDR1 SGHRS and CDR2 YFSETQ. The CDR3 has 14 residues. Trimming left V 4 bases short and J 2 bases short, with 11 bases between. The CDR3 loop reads CASSPQGSTDTQYF. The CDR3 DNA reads TGCGCCAGCAGCCCTCAGGGGTCCACAGATACGCAGTATTTT.

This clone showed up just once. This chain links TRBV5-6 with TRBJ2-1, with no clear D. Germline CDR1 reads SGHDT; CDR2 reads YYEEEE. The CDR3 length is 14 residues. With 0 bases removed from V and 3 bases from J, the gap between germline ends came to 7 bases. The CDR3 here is CASSLGYGYNEQFF. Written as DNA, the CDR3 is TGTGCCAGCAGCTTGGGTTACGGCTACAATGAGCAGTTCTTC.

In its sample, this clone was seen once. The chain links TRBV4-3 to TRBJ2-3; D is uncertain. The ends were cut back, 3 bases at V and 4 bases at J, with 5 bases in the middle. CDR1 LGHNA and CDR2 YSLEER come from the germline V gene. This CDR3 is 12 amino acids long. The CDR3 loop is CASSQGADTQYF. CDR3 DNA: TGCGCCAGCAGCCAGGGCGCAGATACGCAGTATTTT.